The rows below give T cell receptor beta chains drawn from one sample of a study of spatial heterogeneity in lung cancer. Each CDR3 protein gets one entry after TCRdb re-called the 5' RACE reads with MiXCR. The sample has some 9,800 distinct CDR3 sequences, about 6.3% seen once. Sequencing was performed on lung tumor tissue, taken at surgery. Every receptor here comes from a male donor with early-stage non-small cell lung cancer. Each CDR3 is given with its conserved first and last residue. A D gene is named only where the DNA matches it firmly. Expanded clones are given a class, and other clones once, few, many or no size at all.

clone size	J gene	V gene	D gene	CDR3 protein	CDR3 DNA
-	TRBJ2-3	TRBV5-1	TRBD2	CASSEGLDLTDTQYF	TGCGCCAGCAGCGAGGGACTAGACCTCACAGATACGCAGTATTTT
many	TRBJ2-2	TRBV3-1	-	CASSPRISTGELFF	TGTGCCAGCAGCCCCCGGATTTCCACCGGGGAGCTGTTTTTT
many	TRBJ1-3	TRBV28	-	CASSLDKRNTIYF	TGTGCCAGCAGTTTGGACAAGAGAAACACCATATATTTT
medium-sized	TRBJ2-3	TRBV28	TRBD1	CASSLSTGGTDTQYF	TGTGCCAGCAGTTTATCGACAGGGGGCACAGATACGCAGTATTTT
many	TRBJ2-5	TRBV6-1	-	CASRRTPAYQETQYF	TGTGCCAGCAGACGGACACCAGCGTACCAAGAGACCCAGTACTTC
many	TRBJ1-6	TRBV20-1	TRBD1	CSASRRYSGTGSVYNSPLHF	TGCAGTGCTAGTCGCCGTTACTCCGGGACAGGGAGTGTGTATAATTCACCCCTCCACTTT
-	TRBJ2-5	TRBV10-2	TRBD2	CASSESSGSVRETQYF	TGCGCCAGCAGTGAGTCTAGCGGGAGTGTGAGAGAGACCCAGTACTTC
many	TRBJ1-2	TRBV10-3	-	CAASPAGDYGYTF	TGTGCAGCGTCTCCGGCAGGAGACTATGGCTACACCTTC
many	TRBJ1-2	TRBV27	-	CASSFGNLYGYTF	TGTGCCAGCAGTTTTGGAAACCTCTATGGCTACACCTTC
many	TRBJ2-3	TRBV7-2	TRBD2	CASSSPPNSGRGTDTQYF	TGTGCCAGCAGCTCCCCCCCCAATAGCGGGAGAGGCACAGATACGCAGTATTTT
many	TRBJ1-1	TRBV30	-	CAWSVQRKGLEEAFF	TGTGCCTGGAGTGTACAACGTAAGGGGCTTGAGGAAGCTTTCTTT
many	TRBJ2-3	TRBV5-1	-	CASSLAGQPTDTQYF	TGCGCCAGCAGCTTGGCGGGGCAGCCCACAGATACGCAGTATTTT
medium-sized	TRBJ2-7	TRBV5-1	-	CASSLPGDSGEQYF	TGCGCCAGCAGCTTGCCGGGGGATAGTGGCGAGCAGTACTTC
-	TRBJ2-1	TRBV10-3	-	CAISESGQEPYNEQFF	TGTGCCATCAGTGAGTCGGGTCAGGAACCCTACAATGAGCAGTTCTTC
many	TRBJ2-2	TRBV20-1	-	CSAGTGTGNTGELFF	TGCAGTGCAGGTACCGGGACCGGAAACACCGGGGAGCTGTTTTTT
many	TRBJ2-1	TRBV4-1	-	CASSQGIKTSPVHNEQFF	TGCGCCAGCAGCCAAGGAATAAAAACATCCCCGGTGCACAATGAGCAGTTCTTC
many	TRBJ2-3	TRBV19	TRBD2	CATHSGSITDTQYF	TGTGCCACCCACAGCGGGAGCATCACAGATACGCAGTATTTT
many	TRBJ1-2	TRBV12-3/TRBV12-4	TRBD1	CASSPGTEIYGYTF	TGTGCCAGCAGTCCCGGGACAGAGATTTATGGCTACACCTTC
medium-sized	TRBJ1-1	TRBV12-3/TRBV12-4	-	CASSPTGWRAFF	TGTGCCAGCAGCCCAACAGGGTGGAGAGCTTTCTTT
many	TRBJ2-5	TRBV5-1	TRBD1	CASSLRQGHQETQYF	TGCGCCAGCAGCTTGCGACAGGGCCACCAAGAGACCCAGTACTTC
many	TRBJ1-6	TRBV5-1	-	CASSLGGDSPLHF	TGCGCCAGCAGCTTGGGTGGGGATTCACCCCTCCACTTT
many	TRBJ2-2	TRBV5-6	TRBD2	CASSFASGVNTGELFF	TGTGCCAGCAGCTTCGCCAGCGGGGTCAACACCGGGGAGCTGTTTTTT
many	TRBJ1-3	TRBV28	-	CASRLGRSSGNTIYF	TGTGCCAGCAGACTGGGACGGAGCTCTGGAAACACCATATATTTT
-	TRBJ1-6	TRBV15	-	CVTSREGISPLHF	TGTGTCACCAGCAGAGAGGGGATCTCACCCCTCCACTTT
many	TRBJ2-2	TRBV10-1	TRBD2	CASRAGGNTGELFF	TGCGCCAGTCGAGCGGGAGGAAACACCGGGGAGCTGTTTTTT
many	TRBJ1-1	TRBV30	-	CAWSGSDAGSNTEAFF	TGTGCCTGGAGTGGATCAGACGCGGGCTCGAACACTGAAGCTTTCTTT
many	TRBJ1-1	TRBV5-1	-	CASSPSSRTEAFF	TGCGCCAGCAGCCCGAGCTCGAGGACTGAAGCTTTCTTT
many	TRBJ2-3	TRBV20-1	TRBD2	CSASVPGAGARDTQYF	TGCAGTGCTTCCGTGCCAGGAGCGGGGGCGAGAGATACGCAGTATTTT
many	TRBJ1-1	TRBV12-5	-	CASGLDPVRNTEAFF	TGTGCTAGTGGTTTGGACCCCGTTCGTAACACTGAAGCTTTCTTT
many	TRBJ1-1	TRBV12-5	-	CASWGATKAEAFF	TGTGCTAGTTGGGGGGCAACTAAGGCTGAAGCTTTCTTT
many	TRBJ1-4	TRBV18	-	CASSPSRGANEKLFF	TGTGCCAGCTCACCCTCCCGTGGCGCTAATGAAAAACTGTTTTTT
many	TRBJ2-1	TRBV6-5	-	CASSYSFQQGNEQFF	TGTGCCAGCAGTTACTCCTTTCAACAGGGAAATGAGCAGTTCTTC
medium-sized	TRBJ2-2	TRBV6-1	-	CAGRAVSGFANTGELFF	TGTGCCGGCAGGGCGGTTTCAGGGTTCGCGAACACCGGGGAGCTGTTTTTT
many	TRBJ2-3	TRBV28	-	CASSLVGAGTDTQYF	TGTGCCAGCAGTTTGGTAGGGGCGGGCACAGATACGCAGTATTTT
many	TRBJ2-1	TRBV14	-	CASSWGTYNEQFF	TGTGCCAGCAGCTGGGGAACCTACAATGAGCAGTTCTTC
medium-sized	TRBJ2-1	TRBV2	TRBD2	CASSEALSGRANEQFF	TGTGCCAGCAGTGAAGCGCTCAGCGGGAGGGCAAATGAGCAGTTCTTC
many	TRBJ1-5	TRBV30	-	CAWSVTGIGNQPQHF	TGTGCCTGGAGTGTAACCGGGATCGGGAATCAGCCCCAGCATTTT
medium-sized	TRBJ2-1	TRBV6-4	-	CASSAGHPANEQFF	TGTGCCAGCAGTGCGGGACACCCCGCCAATGAGCAGTTCTTC
-	TRBJ2-3	TRBV12-3/TRBV12-4	TRBD2	CASSPKASGRPYF	TGTGCCAGCAGCCCCAAGGCTAGCGGGCGACCGTATTTT
-	TRBJ1-5	TRBV19	TRBD1	CASIGQGSIRNQPQHF	TGTGCCAGTATAGGACAGGGAAGTATTCGCAATCAGCCCCAGCATTTT
many	TRBJ1-2	TRBV20-1	TRBD1	CSARAQRGQGSHYGYTF	TGCAGTGCTAGAGCCCAACGGGGACAGGGAAGTCACTATGGCTACACCTTC
medium-sized	TRBJ2-1	TRBV10-3	-	CAIGATGRGGEQFF	TGTGCCATCGGAGCGACGGGACGAGGAGGGGAGCAGTTCTTC
many	TRBJ2-3	TRBV2	-	CASSDYRVSTDTQYF	TGTGCCAGCAGTGACTACAGGGTTAGCACAGATACGCAGTATTTT
once	TRBJ1-2	TRBV4-2	-	CASSRGDYYTF	TGTGCCAGCAGCCGAGGAGATTACTACACCTTC
few	TRBJ2-7	TRBV20-1	-	CSAREARLGNYEQYF	TGCAGTGCTAGAGAAGCGCGACTAGGAAATTACGAGCAGTACTTC
many	TRBJ2-1	TRBV11-2	-	CASSPDTSEQFF	TGTGCCAGCAGCCCTGACACAAGTGAGCAGTTCTTC
many	TRBJ1-3	TRBV12-3/TRBV12-4	-	CASSLAGQLGNTIYF	TGTGCCAGCAGTTTAGCGGGCCAGCTTGGAAACACCATATATTTT
many	TRBJ2-1	TRBV5-1	TRBD2	CASSPGTNYNEQFF	TGCGCCAGCAGCCCGGGGACTAATTACAATGAGCAGTTCTTC
many	TRBJ2-1	TRBV6-5	-	CATSPQGYYEQFF	TGTGCCACCAGTCCACAGGGCTATTATGAGCAGTTCTTC
many	TRBJ2-3	TRBV27	-	CASSLGLITDTQYF	TGTGCCAGCAGTTTGGGATTGATAACAGATACGCAGTATTTT
many	TRBJ1-1	TRBV7-9	-	CASSLGEVMNTEAFF	TGTGCCAGCAGCTTAGGGGAGGTGATGAACACTGAAGCTTTCTTT
-	TRBJ1-1	TRBV18	-	CASSQGQNTEAFF	TGTGCCAGCTCACAGGGACAGAACACTGAAGCTTTCTTT
many	TRBJ2-3	TRBV19	TRBD2	CASSHGTSGGAQYF	TGTGCCAGTAGTCATGGGACTAGCGGGGGGGCGCAGTATTTT
-	TRBJ2-3	TRBV7-8	-	CASSKSTDTQYF	TGTGCCAGCAGCAAAAGCACAGATACGCAGTATTTT
many	TRBJ2-3	TRBV11-2	TRBD2	CASSSSLAGGSDTQYF	TGTGCCAGCAGCTCTTCCCTAGCGGGAGGGTCAGATACGCAGTATTTT
many	TRBJ1-2	TRBV10-3	-	CAILSGNYGYTF	TGTGCCATCCTGTCGGGGAACTATGGCTACACCTTC
medium-sized	TRBJ2-5	TRBV27	TRBD2	CASSPRSGRAPYQETQYF	TGTGCCAGCAGCCCCCGTAGCGGGAGGGCGCCGTACCAAGAGACCCAGTACTTC
-	TRBJ2-3	TRBV20-1	-	CSSGPGTQYF	TGCAGCTCGGGACCTGGTACGCAGTATTTT
many	TRBJ2-3	TRBV12-3/TRBV12-4	TRBD2	CASSPLAGGGVTDTQYF	TGTGCCAGCAGTCCCCTAGCGGGGGGCGGGGTCACAGATACGCAGTATTTT